The clone carrying this T cell receptor (beta chain) came up many times. Researchers took RNA transcripts and amplified the TCR beta CDR3 regions from them. The TCR CDR3 was amplified in a first-round RT-PCR using the HTBI primer set. TCRdb called the multiplex PCR reads again in MiXCR, with one record for every CDR3 protein. Of 500,000 to 750,000 distinct CDR3 sequences in the sample, 12% to 15% were seen once. The data derive from a study of T cells in Graves' hyperthyroidism and ophthalmopathy. V lost 7 bases and J lost 4, with 7 bases in between. Germline CDR1 MNHNS, CDR2 SASEGT. The CDR3 is 11 amino acids. The PBMCs had their origin in about 9.7 ml of fresh peripheral blood.

The V gene is TRBV6-1, the J gene TRBJ1-2; D is unclear. The receptor was isolated from a woman younger than 35 with Graves' ophthalmopathy. Sequencing was performed on blood. The chain's CDR3 is CASTVTYGYTF. The DNA of the CDR3 is TGTGCCAGCACAGTCACCTATGGCTACACCTTC.